Shown below are 11 T cell receptor beta chains from a single sample sequenced in a study of response to subunit inactivated influenza vaccine. TCRdb independently ran MiXCR on the RT-PCR reads; one entry per CDR3 protein. The data show roughly 570,000 distinct CDR3 sequences, 10% to 15% seen once. Here the sequenced sample was PBMCs from blood, taken 40 to 50 days after vaccination. These receptors were collected from a man aged 50 or older who received an inactivated influenza vaccine.

This clonotype was detected only a few times. The chain has TRBV2 and TRBJ2-5; 12 bases map to TRBD2. Germline V lookup: CDR1 SNHLY, CDR2 FYNNEI. The V and J ends lost 4 bases and 3 bases, in that order; junction bases with no gene match: 6. CDR3 size: 16 residues. CDR3: CASSVGRLAGEETQYF. CDR3 nucleotide sequence: TGTGCCAGCAGTGTTGGCCGACTAGCGGGAGAAGAGACCCAGTACTTC. Looking up the rest from reference TRBV2 and TRBJ2-5 gives the full variable domain: EPEVTQTPSHQVTQMGQEVILRCVPISNHLYFYWYRQILGQKVEFLVSFYNNEISEKSEIFDDQFSVERPDGSNFTLKIRSTKLEDSAMYFCASSVGRLAGEETQYFGPGTRLLVL.

Concerning this clonotype: A single base separates this from a much larger clone, so it may be a read error. The chain couples TRBV13 to TRBJ2-7; D uncertain. V lost 0 bases, J lost 6 bases, and 15 bases lay in between. Germline CDR1 reads PRHDT; CDR2 reads FYEKMQ (reference sequence). This CDR3 has 15 amino acids. This chain's CDR3 is CASSLGLRLNCEQYF. In DNA form, the CDR3 reads TGTGCCAGCAGCTTAGGACTACGTCTAAACTGCGAGCAGTACTTC.

The chain links TRBV3-1 to TRBJ2-5; TRBD1 matches 7 bases. Trimming at V came to 0 bases and at J to 5 bases, leaving 6 bases not matched to a gene. The CDR3 sequence is 15 residues long. Germline assignment: CDR1 LGHDT and CDR2 YNNKEL (reference sequence). The CDR3 DNA reads TGTGCCAGCAGCCAAGAACAGGGGCGCGGCGAGACCCAGTACTTC. Translating gives CASSQEQGRGETQYF.

This clonotype was seen a few times. The V gene is TRBV7-9, the J gene TRBJ2-5; TRBD2 aligns across 8 bases. Germline CDR1 reads SEHNR; CDR2 reads FQNEAQ (reference sequence). The CDR3 is 14 amino acids. Trimming took 5 bases from V and 4 from J; bases not matched to a gene: 6. The CDR3 protein is CASSRAGAGETQYF. CDR3 DNA sequence: TGTGCCAGCAGCCGAGCGGGGGCTGGAGAGACCCAGTACTTC.

V is TRBV27 and J is TRBJ1-2, with D possibly matching TRBD1 (6 bases). Germline CDR1 reads MNHEY; CDR2 reads SMNVEV (reference sequence). With 5 bases removed from V and 7 bases from J, the gap between germline ends came to 17 bases. CDR3 length equals 14 residues. CDR3 sequence: CASSAQGTYSGYTF. Here the CDR3 DNA reads TGTGCCAGCAGTGCACAGGGTACCTACTCTGGCTACACCTTC.

V is TRBV2 and J is TRBJ2-2; possibly TRBD1 or TRBD2 for D (5 bases each). The CDR3 runs 14 residues. V was trimmed by 4 bases and J by 1 base, leaving 7 bases between them. From germline, CDR1 is SNHLY and CDR2 FYNNEI. The CDR3 DNA sequence: TGTGCCAGCAGTGGGGGGATGAACACCGGGGAGCTGTTTTTT. The encoded protein is CASSGGMNTGELFF.

The V and J genes are TRBV3-1 and TRBJ1-5, with TRBD1 as a possible D gene (5 bases). Trimming shortened V by 4 bases and J by 6 bases, and 10 bases separated the two germline ends. This CDR3 has 13 amino acids. Germline CDR1 reads LGHDT; CDR2 reads YNNKEL (reference sequence). The DNA of the CDR3 is TGTGCCAGCAGCCGCGGGGGTAGTCAGCCCCAGCATTTT. Amino acid sequence: CASSRGGSQPQHF. The full variable domain, in which reference TRBV3-1 and TRBJ1-5 provide the parts outside the CDR3, is DTAVSQTPKYLVTQMGNDKSIKCEQNLGHDTMYWYKQDSKKFLKIMFSYNNKELIINETVPNRFSPKSPDKAHLNLHINSLELGDSAVYFCASSRGGSQPQHFGDGTRLSIL.

In this sample, this clonotype turned up many times. The V call is TRBV29-1, the J call TRBJ2-1, with 7 positions matching TRBD1. Per the germline V gene, CDR1 is SQVTM and CDR2 is ANQGSEA. J gave up 0 bases and V 1 base, and 6 bases lay outside the gene matches. The CDR3 is made up of 16 amino acids. In DNA form, the CDR3 reads TGCAGCGTTGAAGGTCGACAGGGAAGCTCCTACAATGAGCAGTTCTTC. Its translation is CSVEGRQGSSYNEQFF.

This clonotype has more than one count but fewer than ten. V and J are TRBV5-1 and TRBJ2-2; 7 nucleotides agree with TRBD2. The V gene's germline CDR1 is SGHRS and CDR2 YFSETQ. This CDR3 region has 14 residues. With V trimmed by 6 bases and J by 1 base, 3 bases remained unmatched. CDR3 sequence: CASTSGQNTGELFF. CDR3 coding DNA: TGCGCCAGCACTAGCGGACAGAACACCGGGGAGCTGTTTTTT.

This clonotype has more than one count but fewer than ten. The J gene is TRBJ2-2, the V gene TRBV7-8; the match to TRBD2 covers 9 bases. The V segment lost 4 bases and the J segment 0 bases; nucleotides outside the gene matches: 6. Germline V gives CDR1 SGHVS, CDR2 FQNEAQ. The CDR3 loop spans 17 amino acids. CDR3 amino acids: CASSSSAGGPNTGELFF. The CDR3 DNA sequence: TGTGCCAGCAGCTCCTCTGCGGGAGGGCCGAACACCGGGGAGCTGTTTTTT.

This chain joins TRBV6-5 and TRBJ2-1, with TRBD2 matching 8 bases. The CDR3 is made up of 13 amino acids. V dropped 4 bases and J dropped 8; count of bases not matched to a gene: 4. Germline CDR1 MNHEY, CDR2 SVGAGI. This chain's CDR3 is CASSSQRGYEQFF. The CDR3, as DNA: TGTGCCAGCAGTTCTCAGCGGGGGTATGAGCAGTTCTTC.